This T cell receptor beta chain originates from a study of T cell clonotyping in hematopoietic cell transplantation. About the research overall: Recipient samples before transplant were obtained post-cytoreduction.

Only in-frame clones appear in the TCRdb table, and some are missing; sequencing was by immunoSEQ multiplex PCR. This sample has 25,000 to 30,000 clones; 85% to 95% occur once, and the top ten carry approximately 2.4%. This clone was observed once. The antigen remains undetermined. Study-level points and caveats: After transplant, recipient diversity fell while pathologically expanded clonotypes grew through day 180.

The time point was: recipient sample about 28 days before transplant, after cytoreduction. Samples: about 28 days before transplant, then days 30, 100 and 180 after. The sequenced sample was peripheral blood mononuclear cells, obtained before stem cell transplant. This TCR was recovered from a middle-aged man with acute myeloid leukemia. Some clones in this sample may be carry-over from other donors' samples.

The CDR3, as DNA: TGTGCCAGTAGTCGGGGCGGGAAGACCTACGAGCAGTACTTC. Translated: CASSRGGKTYEQYF. The V and J genes are TRBV19 and TRBJ2-7; D possibly corresponds to TRBD2 (6 bases). V lost 5 bases, J lost 2 bases, and 13 bases lay in between. The CDR3 has 14 residues. CDR1 is LNHDA, CDR2 SQIVND, per germline (reference sequence).